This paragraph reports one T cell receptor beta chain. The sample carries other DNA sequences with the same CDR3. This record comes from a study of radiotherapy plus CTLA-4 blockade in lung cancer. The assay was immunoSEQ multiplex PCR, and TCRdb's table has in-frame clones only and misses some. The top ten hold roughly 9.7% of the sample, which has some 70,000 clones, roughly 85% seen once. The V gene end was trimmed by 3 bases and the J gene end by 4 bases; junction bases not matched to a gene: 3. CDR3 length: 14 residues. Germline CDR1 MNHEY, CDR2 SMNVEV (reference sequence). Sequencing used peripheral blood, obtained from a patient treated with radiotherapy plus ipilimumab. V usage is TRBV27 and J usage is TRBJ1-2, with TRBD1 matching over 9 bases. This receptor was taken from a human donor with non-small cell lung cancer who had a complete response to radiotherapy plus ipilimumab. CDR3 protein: CASSFSGQGYGYTF. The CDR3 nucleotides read TGTGCCAGCAGTTTTTCGGGACAGGGCTATGGCTACACCTTC.